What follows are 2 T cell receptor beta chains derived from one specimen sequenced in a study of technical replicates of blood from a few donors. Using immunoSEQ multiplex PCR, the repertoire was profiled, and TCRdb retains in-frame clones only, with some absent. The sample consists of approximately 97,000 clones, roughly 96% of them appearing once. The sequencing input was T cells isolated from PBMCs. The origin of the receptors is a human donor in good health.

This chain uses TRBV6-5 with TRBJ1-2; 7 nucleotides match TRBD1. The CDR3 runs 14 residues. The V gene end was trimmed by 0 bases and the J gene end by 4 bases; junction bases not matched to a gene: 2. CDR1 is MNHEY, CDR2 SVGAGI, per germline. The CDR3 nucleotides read TGTGCCAGCAGTTACTCTGGACAGGTCTATGGCTACACCTTC. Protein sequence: CASSYSGQVYGYTF.

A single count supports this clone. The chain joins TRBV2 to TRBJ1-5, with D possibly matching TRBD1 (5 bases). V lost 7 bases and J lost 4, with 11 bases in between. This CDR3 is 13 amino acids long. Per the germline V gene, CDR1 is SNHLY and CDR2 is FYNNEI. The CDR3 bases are TGTGCCAGCACAGGGCCAGCTAATCAGCCCCAGCATTTT. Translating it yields CASTGPANQPQHF.